These 15 T cell receptor beta chains share one sample of origin, sequenced in a study of T cell changes during pregnancy in multiple sclerosis. Profiling relied on immunoSEQ multiplex PCR, and the TCRdb table lists in-frame clones only, not all of them. The table shows approximately 44,000 clones, with around nine tenths occurring only once. The specimen comprised CD4+ T cells from peripheral blood mononuclear cells, sampled before pregnancy. The origin of the receptors is a female donor with multiple sclerosis, enrolled in a pregnancy study.

The chain uses TRBV9 and TRBJ2-3; 14 positions agree with TRBD2. Germline assignment: CDR1 SGDLS and CDR2 YYNGEE. There are 18 residues in the CDR3. With 2 bases clipped from V and 8 bases from J, the junction kept 13 bases outside the gene matches. The CDR3 DNA reads TGTGCCAGCAGCGTGGGACTAGCGGGAGAGGGTGGGTTGGGTACGCAGTATTTT. It yields the protein CASSVGLAGEGGLGTQYF.

The chain employs TRBV6-5 and TRBJ2-1; 7 bases match TRBD2. CDR1 MNHEY and CDR2 SVGAGI come from the germline V gene. The length of the CDR3 is 15 residues. Trimming removed 5 bases from V and 6 bases from J; junction bases left unmatched: 10. The CDR3 DNA reads as TGTGCCAGCAGTCCCCCGTCAGCGGGGCGCAATGAGCAGTTCTTC. Translated: CASSPPSAGRNEQFF.

The chain links TRBV10-3 to TRBJ1-2, with 9 bases matching TRBD1. J was trimmed by 8 bases and V by 10 bases; bases with no gene match: 17. Germline loops: CDR1 ENHRY, CDR2 SYGVKD. This CDR3 contains 15 residues. CDR3 DNA sequence: TGTGCCACCCACCCCCAGACAGGGGGGACGGGCGGCTACACCTTC. It yields the protein CATHPQTGGTGGYTF.

The chain uses TRBV11-1 and TRBJ2-3; 9 nucleotides line up with TRBD2. The CDR3 sequence is 18 residues long. J lost 4 bases, V lost 1 base, and 12 bases had no gene match. Germline loops: CDR1 SGHAT, CDR2 FQDESV (reference sequence). The CDR3 DNA reads as TGTGCCAGCAGCTTAGACTGGCTTGGCGGGGGGGCCGCAGATACGCAGTATTTT. It translates to CASSLDWLGGGAADTQYF.

Relative to its sample, this clone is medium-sized (0.01 to 0.1%). The J gene is TRBJ2-7, the V gene TRBV9; 7 positions match TRBD1. There are 13 residues in the CDR3. The germline V gene encodes CDR1 SGDLS and CDR2 YYNGEE. V lost 3 bases, J lost 7 bases, and 7 bases stayed unmatched. The CDR3 nucleotides are TGTGCCAGCAGCGCAATAGACAGGGATGAGCAGTACTTC. It codes for CASSAIDRDEQYF. The variable domain in full, with the rest retrieved from reference TRBV9 and TRBJ2-7, is DSGVTQTPKHLITATGQRVTLRCSPRSGDLSVYWYQQSLDQGLQFLIQYYNGEERAKGNILERFSAQQFPDLHSELNLSSLELGDSALYFCASSAIDRDEQYFGPGTRLTVT.

The rearrangement links TRBV12-5 to TRBJ2-1; 11 bases agree with TRBD1. The CDR3 is 19 residues long. In germline, CDR1 is LGHNT, CDR2 FRNRAP. The J segment lost 5 bases and the V segment lost 6 bases, leaving 18 bases of the junction unmatched. The CDR3 DNA is TGTGCTAGTGGCCCCCGGGACAGGGGGTTTCGCCTGGGGAACAATGAGCAGTTCTTC. It specifies CASGPRDRGFRLGNNEQFF.

This chain links TRBV7-9 with TRBJ2-4, with D possibly TRBD1 on 6 matching bases. Deletions cut 0 bases from V and 6 bases from J, with 12 bases between. Germline CDR1 and CDR2: SEHNR and FQNEAQ (reference sequence). The CDR3 runs 15 residues. CDR3 in DNA: TGTGCCAGCAGCTTAGCAACAGGGCTATCAAACATTCAGTACTTC. It encodes CASSLATGLSNIQYF.

In its sample, this clone was seen once. The chain recombines TRBV6-1 with TRBJ2-3, with TRBD1 matching over 7 bases. V shed 8 bases, J shed 0 bases, and the junction held 8 bases outside the gene matches. CDR1 is MNHNS, CDR2 SASEGT, per germline. The CDR3 has 15 residues. CDR3 amino acids: CASRIDRVSTDTQYF. The CDR3 DNA reads as TGTGCCAGCCGGATAGACAGGGTGAGCACAGATACGCAGTATTTT.

The chain combines TRBV7-8 with TRBJ1-1; D possibly corresponds to TRBD1 (5 bases). Trimming stripped 4 bases from V and 0 bases from J, with 15 bases between. Germline CDR1 is SGHVS and CDR2 is FQNEAQ. The CDR3 is made up of 16 amino acids. The CDR3 sequence is CASSSLPWGLNTEAFF. The CDR3, as DNA: TGTGCCAGCAGCTCCCTCCCGTGGGGCCTGAACACTGAAGCTTTCTTT. Using reference TRBV7-8 and TRBJ1-1 for the parts outside the CDR3, the full variable domain is GAGVSQSPRYKVAKRGQDVALRCDPISGHVSLFWYQQALGQGPEFLTYFQNEAQLDKSGLPSDRFFAERPEGSVSTLKIQRTQQEDSAVYLCASSSLPWGLNTEAFFGQGTRLTVV.

The rearrangement joins TRBV6-1 to TRBJ1-3, with 10 nucleotides matching TRBD1. Germline V gene data show CDR1 as MNHNS and CDR2 as SASEGT. J gave up 2 bases and V 11 bases, and 3 bases lay outside the gene matches. The CDR3 length is 13 residues. For the CDR3, the DNA is TGTGCCGGACAGGGGGTACCTGGAAACACCATATATTTT. Translating gives CAGQGVPGNTIYF.

The gene calls are TRBV2 and TRBJ2-7, with D possibly matching TRBD2 (5 bases). CDR1 and CDR2 (germline): SNHLY, FYNNEI. V lost 6 bases, J lost 6 bases, and 12 bases lay in between. The CDR3 has 12 amino acids. In DNA form, the CDR3 reads TGTGCCAGCAGCGCGAGAGGAGGCGAGCAGTACTTC. Translated: CASSARGGEQYF. The variable domain in full, with the rest retrieved from reference TRBV2 and TRBJ2-7, is EPEVTQTPSHQVTQMGQEVILRCVPISNHLYFYWYRQILGQKVEFLVSFYNNEISEKSEIFDDQFSVERPDGSNFTLKIRSTKLEDSAMYFCASSARGGEQYFGPGTRLTVT.

V and J are TRBV19 and TRBJ2-1; the match to TRBD2 covers 9 bases. This CDR3 is built from 14 residues. Germline CDR1 reads LNHDA; CDR2 reads SQIVND (reference sequence). The trim removed 4 bases at V and 7 bases at J, leaving 5 bases unmatched. The CDR3 protein is CASSKLAGENEQFF. CDR3 nucleotide sequence: TGTGCCAGTAGTAAATTAGCGGGAGAGAATGAGCAGTTCTTC.

The J gene is TRBJ2-5, the V gene TRBV9, with TRBD2 matching over 7 bases. Germline values: CDR1 SGDLS, CDR2 YYNGEE. This CDR3 is 14 amino acids long. V shed 1 base and J 1 base; nucleotides not matched to a gene: 1. In DNA form, the CDR3 reads TGTGCCAGCAGCGTACTAGCGGCCCAAGAGACCCAGTACTTC. It is translated as CASSVLAAQETQYF.

The genes are TRBV20-1 and TRBJ1-1; unclear D gene. The CDR3 runs 11 residues. Germline loops: CDR1 DFQATT, CDR2 SNEGSKA (reference sequence). CDR3 loop: CSARRLSEAFF. CDR3 nucleotides: TGCAGCGCCAGAAGACTTTCTGAAGCTTTCTTT.

The V and J genes are TRBV5-1 and TRBJ2-5; TRBD2 is a possible D gene (5 bases). The germline V and J ends were trimmed by 4 bases and 3 bases, with 19 bases remaining between them. CDR3 length: 16 residues. CDR1 SGHRS and CDR2 YFSETQ come from the germline V gene. The CDR3 spells CASSLRETGAKETQYF. The CDR3 DNA sequence: TGCGCCAGCAGCCTTAGGGAGACGGGCGCCAAAGAGACCCAGTACTTC.